The 22 T cell receptor beta chains below were found in one sample sequenced in a study of regulatory T cells in long-lasting Graves disease. This sample's time point: newly diagnosed GD, antithyroid drugs for less than 3 months. PBMCs provided the RNA from which the TCR library was made. To make TCR beta libraries, researchers used iRepertoire HTBI primers and Arm-PCR of CDR3 regions. TCRdb processed the multiplex PCR reads anew with MiXCR; each CDR3 protein has one entry. This table has 420,000 or so distinct CDR3 sequences, about a sixth appearing once. The sample was also reused in another study, on T cells in Graves' hyperthyroidism and ophthalmopathy.

Sequenced here: peripheral blood mononuclear cells (PBMCs), sampled at new diagnosis, from a patient treated with antithyroid drugs. Receptor source: a woman younger than 35 with Graves disease.

This clonotype was detected ten times or more. The chain joins TRBV2 to TRBJ1-5; D remains ambiguous. The CDR3 runs to 16 residues. Germline CDR1 is SNHLY and CDR2 is FYNNEI. The V end lost 3 bases, the J end lost 2 bases, and 14 bases lay between the germline ends. The CDR3 protein is CASSEGRVRGNQPQHF. Here the CDR3 DNA reads TGTGCCAGCAGTGAGGGGAGGGTGAGAGGCAATCAGCCCCAGCATTTT.

This clonotype occurred many times. The chain has TRBV28 and TRBJ2-7; the D gene is possibly TRBD1 (5 bases). CDR1 MDHEN and CDR2 SYDVKM come from the germline V gene. V was clipped by 7 bases and J by 0 bases, with 10 bases between them. This CDR3 has 13 amino acids. For the CDR3, the DNA is TGTGCCAGCATCGACAGTGCCTCCTACGAGCAGTACTTC. This translates into CASIDSASYEQYF.

This clonotype has more than one count but fewer than ten. The V call is TRBV12-3 or TRBV12-4, the J call TRBJ1-5; a weak D match, TRBD1 (6 bases). Trimming took off 2 bases at V and 2 bases at J, with 13 bases between the two ends. This CDR3 region has 16 residues. The CDR3 protein is CASSLLGGRGNQPQHF. CDR3 DNA: TGTGCCAGCAGTTTACTTGGGGGCAGGGGCAATCAGCCCCAGCATTTT.

On this clonotype: A much larger clone sits a single nucleotide away, making a read error possible. V and J are TRBV28 and TRBJ2-3, with D perhaps matching TRBD1 or TRBD2 (6 bases each). Germline V gene data show CDR1 as MDHEN and CDR2 as SYDVKM. This CDR3 is 16 amino acids long. The ends were cut back, 7 bases at V and 0 bases at J, with 17 bases in the middle. This CDR3 is CASTTRRGWSTDTQYF. As DNA, the CDR3 is TGTGCCAGCACCACGAGGAGGGGGTGGAGCACAGATACGCAGTATTTT.

In this sample, this clonotype turned up many times. The chain has TRBV2 and TRBJ2-1; 9 bases match TRBD1. With V trimmed by 7 bases and J by 5 bases, 12 bases remained unmatched. The CDR3 extends over 16 amino acids. Germline-derived CDR1 and CDR2 are SNHLY and FYNNEI. As DNA, the CDR3 is TGTGCCAGCAAGGCCAGAGGGGGACAGGGAAACAATGAGCAGTTCTTC. This translates into CASKARGGQGNNEQFF.

The J gene is TRBJ2-7, the V gene TRBV5-5, with 15 positions matching TRBD2. Germline V gene sequence: CDR1 SGHKS, CDR2 YYEKEE (reference sequence). This CDR3 spans 13 amino acids. Trimming took 8 bases from V and 9 from J; bases not matched to a gene: 6. The CDR3 bases are TGTGCCAGTCTGTCGGGACTAGCGGGAGGGCAGTACTTC. Translation gives CASLSGLAGGQYF.

The chain couples TRBV28 to TRBJ1-1; the D gene is possibly TRBD1 (6 bases). This CDR3 has 16 amino acids. The germline V gene encodes CDR1 MDHEN and CDR2 SYDVKM. With 7 bases removed from V and 4 bases from J, the gap between germline ends came to 22 bases. CDR3 bases: TGTGCCAGCACTCCCCCGAGGGGGGGCGCGAGCACTGAAGCTTTCTTT. Its protein product is CASTPPRGGASTEAFF.

The table lists this clonotype with many counts. The chain carries TRBV29-1 and TRBJ2-3; D is perhaps TRBD2 (6 bases). The ends were cut back, 6 bases at V and 2 bases at J, with 18 bases in the middle. This CDR3 has 15 amino acids. CDR1 SQVTM and CDR2 ANQGSEA come from the germline V gene. CDR3 coding DNA: TGCAGCGTCGGGAGTAGCGGCCGACTCACAGATACGCAGTATTTT. Translation gives CSVGSSGRLTDTQYF.

This clonotype was seen ten or more times. The chain combines TRBV28 with TRBJ2-7; D possibly corresponds to TRBD2 (6 bases). V shed 8 bases and J shed 3 bases, with 20 bases lying between them. CDR3 length: 15 amino acids. CDR1 and CDR2 from the germline V gene are MDHEN and SYDVKM. CDR3 coding DNA: TGTGCCAGCGCTTTCGGGTCGGGGGAAAGCTACGAGCAGTACTTC. It translates to CASAFGSGESYEQYF.

This clonotype was picked up many times. The chain has TRBV6-2 or TRBV6-3 and TRBJ2-1, with TRBD2 identical over 13 bases. This CDR3 is 18 amino acids long. The trim removed 0 bases at V and 8 bases at J, leaving 10 bases unmatched. Looked up from germline, CDR1 is MNHEY and CDR2 is SVGEGT. CDR3 sequence: CASSYSTLGLAGVDEQFF. The CDR3 DNA follows: TGTGCCAGCAGTTACTCGACATTAGGACTAGCGGGAGTTGATGAGCAGTTCTTC.

V is TRBV20-1 and J is TRBJ1-4; 9 bases line up with TRBD1. Germline V gene sequence: CDR1 DFQATT, CDR2 SNEGSKA (reference sequence). The ends lost 3 bases at V and 14 bases at J; junction bases unmatched: 10. CDR3 length: 13 amino acids. The CDR3 DNA is TGCAGTGCTAGTTCCCCGGGACAGGGTCCCCTGTTTTTT. It encodes CSASSPGQGPLFF.

This clonotype was recorded at least ten times. The genes are TRBV7-3 and TRBJ2-3; possibly TRBD2 for D (5 bases). Per the germline V gene, CDR1 is SGHTA and CDR2 is FQGTGA. V lost 2 bases and J lost 0, with 12 bases in between. The CDR3 consists of 16 residues. CDR3 sequence: CASSLGRQRSTDTQYF. CDR3 nucleotide sequence: TGTGCCAGCAGCTTAGGGCGGCAGCGGAGCACAGATACGCAGTATTTT. Drawing the rest from reference TRBV7-3 and TRBJ2-3, the complete variable domain is GAGVSQTPSNKVTEKGKYVELRCDPISGHTALYWYRQSLGQGPEFLIYFQGTGAADDSGLPNDRFFAVRPEGSVSTLKIQRTERGDSAVYLCASSLGRQRSTDTQYFGPGTRLTVL.

This clonotype was counted only a few times. The chain combines TRBV28 with TRBJ1-2, with D perhaps TRBD1 (6 bases). This CDR3 spans 14 amino acids. Trimming took 5 bases from V and 2 from J, leaving 12 bases between them. Germline CDR1 and CDR2: MDHEN and SYDVKM. The CDR3 DNA sequence: TGTGCCAGCAGTACCATCGGACAGAACTATGGCTACACCTTC. It yields the protein CASSTIGQNYGYTF.

The chain uses TRBV6-1 and TRBJ2-7; TRBD1 matches 7 bases. Germline values: CDR1 MNHNS, CDR2 SASEGT. Trimming at V came to 10 bases and at J to 1 base, leaving 7 bases not matched to a gene. This CDR3 spans 13 amino acids. The CDR3 reads CATTDRISYEQYF. CDR3 DNA sequence: TGTGCCACCACGGACAGGATTTCCTACGAGCAGTACTTC.

This clonotype showed up many times. The V and J genes are TRBV30 and TRBJ2-3, with D unresolved. V dropped 2 bases and J dropped 1 base, with 4 bases sitting between them. The CDR3 consists of 12 residues. Germline CDR1 reads GTSNPN; CDR2 reads SVGIG (reference sequence). The CDR3 reads CAWSNGTDTQYF. Here the CDR3 DNA reads TGTGCCTGGAGTAACGGCACAGATACGCAGTATTTT.

This rearrangement joins TRBV9 to TRBJ2-3; D is unresolved. The CDR3 covers 14 residues. Trimming removed 0 bases from V and 4 bases from J, with 9 bases in between. Germline V CDR1 and CDR2: SGDLS, YYNGEE. The CDR3 nucleotides are TGTGCCAGCAGCGTAGTACACACATCAGATACGCAGTATTTT. Amino acid sequence: CASSVVHTSDTQYF.

The chain has TRBV24-1 and TRBJ2-1; D perhaps matches TRBD2 (6 bases). V lost 2 bases and J lost 4, with 17 bases in between. Looked up from germline, CDR1 is KGHDR and CDR2 is SFDVKD. The CDR3 runs 17 residues. This chain's CDR3 is CATSDSVGRGGYNEQFF. CDR3 DNA: TGTGCCACCAGTGATTCCGTGGGCCGTGGAGGGTACAATGAGCAGTTCTTC.

The table lists this clonotype with many counts. The chain joins TRBV12-3 or TRBV12-4 to TRBJ2-1; TRBD2 aligns across 7 bases. The V gene end was trimmed by 5 bases and the J gene end by 7 bases; junction bases not matched to a gene: 11. The CDR3 extends over 15 amino acids. In DNA, the CDR3 is TGTGCCAGCAGTCCTAGCGGCAACATACGGAATGAGCAGTTCTTC. It encodes CASSPSGNIRNEQFF.

This clonotype was counted ten times or more. The chain joins TRBV2 to TRBJ2-7; no reliable D call. The CDR3 contains 13 residues. With 4 bases removed from V and 0 bases from J, the gap between germline ends came to 7 bases. Germline CDR1 reads SNHLY; CDR2 reads FYNNEI. CDR3 DNA sequence: TGTGCCAGCAGTGTAAACTTCTCCTACGAGCAGTACTTC. Protein sequence: CASSVNFSYEQYF.

This clonotype has a count of ten or more. The CDR3 coding sequence is TGTGCCAGCAGAATAGCGGGAGCCCTCTACAATGAGCAGTTCTTC. It encodes CASRIAGALYNEQFF. The gene calls are TRBV28 and TRBJ2-1; 9 nucleotides match TRBD2. The CDR3 has 15 residues. Looked up from germline, CDR1 is MDHEN and CDR2 is SYDVKM. V lost 6 bases, J lost 3 bases, and 6 bases stayed unmatched. Complete variable domain (other parts from reference TRBV28 and TRBJ2-1): DVKVTQSSRYLVKRTGEKVFLECVQDMDHENMFWYRQDPGLGLRLIYFSYDVKMKEKGDIPEGYSVSREKKERFSLILESASTNQTSMYLCASRIAGALYNEQFFGPGTRLTVL.

The V and J genes are TRBV28 and TRBJ1-6; D not resolved. Germline V CDR1 and CDR2: MDHEN, SYDVKM. The CDR3 consists of 12 residues. Trimming shortened V by 6 bases and J by 10 bases, and 10 bases separated the two germline ends. CDR3 DNA sequence: TGTGCCAGCAGCCCCAGTGGATCACCCCTCCACTTT. It is translated as CASSPSGSPLHF.

This clonotype was recorded many times. This chain uses TRBV12-3 or TRBV12-4 with TRBJ2-1, with a possible D match to TRBD2 (7 bases). Trimming removed 3 bases from V and 10 bases from J, with 13 bases in between. The CDR3 contains 13 residues. The CDR3 nucleotides are TGTGCCAGCAGTTTGGGGGGGGCGCTGGAGCAGTTCTTC. Translating it yields CASSLGGALEQFF.